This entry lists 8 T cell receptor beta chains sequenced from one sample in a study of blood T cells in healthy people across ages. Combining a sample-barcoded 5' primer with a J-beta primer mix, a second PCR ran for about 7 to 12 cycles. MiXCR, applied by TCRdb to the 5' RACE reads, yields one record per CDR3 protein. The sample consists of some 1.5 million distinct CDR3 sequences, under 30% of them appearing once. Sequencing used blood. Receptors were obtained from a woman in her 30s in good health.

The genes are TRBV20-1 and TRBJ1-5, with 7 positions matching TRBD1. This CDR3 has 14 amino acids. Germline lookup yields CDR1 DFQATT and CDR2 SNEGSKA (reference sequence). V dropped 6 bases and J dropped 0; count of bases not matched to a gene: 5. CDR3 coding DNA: TGCAGTGCCACCAGGGGGGCTAGCAATCAGCCCCAGCATTTT. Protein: CSATRGASNQPQHF.

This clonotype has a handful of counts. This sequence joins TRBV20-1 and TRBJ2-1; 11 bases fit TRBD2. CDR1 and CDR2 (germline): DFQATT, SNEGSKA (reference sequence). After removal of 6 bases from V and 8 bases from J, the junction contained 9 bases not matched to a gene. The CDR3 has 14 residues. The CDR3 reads CSAPTSGRGYEQFF. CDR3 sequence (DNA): TGCAGTGCCCCCACTAGCGGGAGAGGTTATGAGCAGTTCTTC.

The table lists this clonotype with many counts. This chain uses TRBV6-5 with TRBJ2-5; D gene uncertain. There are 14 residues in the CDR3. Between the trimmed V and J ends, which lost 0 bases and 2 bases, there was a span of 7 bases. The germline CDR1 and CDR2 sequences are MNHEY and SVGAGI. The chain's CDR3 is CASSYSRLQETQYF. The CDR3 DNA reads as TGTGCCAGCAGTTACTCCAGGCTTCAAGAGACCCAGTACTTC.

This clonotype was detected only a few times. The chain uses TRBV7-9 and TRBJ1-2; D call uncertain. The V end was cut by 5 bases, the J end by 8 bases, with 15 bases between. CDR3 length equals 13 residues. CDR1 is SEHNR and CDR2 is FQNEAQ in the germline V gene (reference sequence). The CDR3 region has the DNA TGTGCCAGCAGCCCCTCGAGATGGTACGGCTACACCTTC. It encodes CASSPSRWYGYTF.

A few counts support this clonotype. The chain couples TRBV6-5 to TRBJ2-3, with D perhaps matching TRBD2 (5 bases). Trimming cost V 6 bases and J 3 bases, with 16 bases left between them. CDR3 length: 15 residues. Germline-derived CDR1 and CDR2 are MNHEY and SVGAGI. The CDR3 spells CASSDNGVVTDTQYF. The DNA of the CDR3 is TGTGCCAGCAGCGACAACGGGGTAGTGACAGATACGCAGTATTTT.

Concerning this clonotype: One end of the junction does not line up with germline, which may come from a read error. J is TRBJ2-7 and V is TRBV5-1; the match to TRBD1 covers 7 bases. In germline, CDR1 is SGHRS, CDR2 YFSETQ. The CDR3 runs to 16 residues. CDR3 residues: CASSSNAYRDRYEQYF. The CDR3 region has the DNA TGTGCCAGCAGTTCGAACGCATACCGGGACAGATACGAGCAGTACTTC.

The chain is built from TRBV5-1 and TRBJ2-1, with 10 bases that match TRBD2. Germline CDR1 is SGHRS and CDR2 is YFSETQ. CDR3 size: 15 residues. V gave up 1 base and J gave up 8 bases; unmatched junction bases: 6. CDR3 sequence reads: CASSLISGGADEQFF. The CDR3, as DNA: TGCGCCAGCAGCTTGATAAGCGGGGGGGCAGATGAGCAGTTCTTC.

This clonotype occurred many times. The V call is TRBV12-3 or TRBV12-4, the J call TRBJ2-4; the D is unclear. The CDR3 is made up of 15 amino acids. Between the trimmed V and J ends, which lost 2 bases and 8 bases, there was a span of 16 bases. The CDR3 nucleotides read TGTGCCAGCAGTTTAAATAGAGCCAGAAAGGACATTCAGTACTTC. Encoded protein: CASSLNRARKDIQYF.